This T cell receptor (beta chain) was recovered during a study of cytomegalovirus exposure and HLA in healthy donors. This clone was picked up one time. The antigen is undetermined. The CDR3 spans 14 residues. The V gene's germline CDR1 is LNHNV and CDR2 YYDKDF (reference sequence). V lost 3 bases, J lost 4 bases, and 3 bases stayed unmatched. Broader study findings: Data from an earlier analysis indicated that most TCR beta V segments were productive either about 87% or about 30% of the time. The study flagged some 170 TCR beta chains as cytomegalovirus-associated.

13 Jbeta primers and 60 Vbeta primers were used for the PCR. Generated by immunoSEQ multiplex PCR, the TCRdb table keeps only in-frame clones and is missing some. The sample lists around 150,000 clones, 70% to 90% occurring once. The chain recombines TRBV15 with TRBJ1-1; 9 bases are a match to TRBD1. The TCR comes from a woman between 18 and 30 years old in good health and CMV-seronegative. The sequenced sample consisted of PBMCs. In DNA form, the CDR3 reads TGTGCCACCAGCAGGCGACAGGGGGTCACTGAAGCTTTCTTT. The encoded protein is CATSRRQGVTEAFF.